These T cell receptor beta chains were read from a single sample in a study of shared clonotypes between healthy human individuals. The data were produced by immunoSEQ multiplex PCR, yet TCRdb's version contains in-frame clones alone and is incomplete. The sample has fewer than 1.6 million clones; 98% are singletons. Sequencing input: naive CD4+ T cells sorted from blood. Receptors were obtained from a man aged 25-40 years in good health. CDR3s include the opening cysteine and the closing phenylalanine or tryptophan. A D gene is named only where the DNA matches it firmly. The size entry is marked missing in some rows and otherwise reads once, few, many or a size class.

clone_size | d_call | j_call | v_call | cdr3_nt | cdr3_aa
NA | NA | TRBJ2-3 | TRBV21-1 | TGTGCCAGCAGCAACTACGGACTAGCGGGAGTGGGTTTATATACGCAGTATTTT | CASSNYGLAGVGLYTQYF
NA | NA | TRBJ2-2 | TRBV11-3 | TGTGCCAGCAGCTCCCACGGGGAGCTGTTTTTT | CASSSHGELFF
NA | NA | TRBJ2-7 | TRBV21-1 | TGTGCCAGCGCAAGGGAGGGGGCTGAGCAGTACTTC | CASAREGAEQYF
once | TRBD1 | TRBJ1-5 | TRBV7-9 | TGTGCCAGCAGCTTAGGAGACAGGGGGTTTAGCAATCAGCCCCAGCATTTT | CASSLGDRGFSNQPQHF
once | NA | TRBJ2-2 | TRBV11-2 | TGTGCCAGCAGCCTTCAGGGGGGTAGCACCGGGGAGCTGTTTTTT | CASSLQGGSTGELFF
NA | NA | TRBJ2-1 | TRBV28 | TGTGCCAGCAGTTTTATGGATTCGAGGCAGTTCTTC | CASSFMDSRQFF
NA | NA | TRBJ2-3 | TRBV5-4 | TGTGCCAGCAGCTTGGCCGGCGGATCTACAGATACGCAGTATTTT | CASSLAGGSTDTQYF
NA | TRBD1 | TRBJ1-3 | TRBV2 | TGTGCCAGCAGTGACCATGGACAGGGGCCAGCTGGAAACACCATATATTTT | CASSDHGQGPAGNTIYF
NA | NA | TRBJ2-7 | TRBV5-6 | TGTGCCAGCACCCCCAGGGGGGGTCACTACGAGCAGTACTTC | CASTPRGGHYEQYF
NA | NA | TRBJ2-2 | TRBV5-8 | TGTGCCAGCAGCTTGAAGCTGACCGGGGAGCTGTTTTTT | CASSLKLTGELFF
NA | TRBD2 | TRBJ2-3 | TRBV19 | TGTGCCAGTAGCATGGGAGGGACCACAGATACGCAGTATTTT | CASSMGGTTDTQYF
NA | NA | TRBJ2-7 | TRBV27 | TGTGCCAGCAGTTCCTCGCGACAGGTCTACGAGCAGTACTTC | CASSSSRQVYEQYF
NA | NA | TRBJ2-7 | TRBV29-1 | TGCAGCGCTGGCTTCAGGGGAGAGGGGTACGAGCAGTACTTC | CSAGFRGEGYEQYF
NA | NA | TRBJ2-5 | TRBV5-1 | TGCGCCAGCAGCGGACAACAAGAGACCCAGTACTTC | CASSGQQETQYF
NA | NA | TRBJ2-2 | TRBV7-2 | TGTGCCAGCAGCCCGTCGAACACCGGGGAGCTGTTTTTT | CASSPSNTGELFF
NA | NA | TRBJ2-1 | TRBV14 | TGTGCCAGCAGCCAACTTCGGGGGGAGCAGTTCTTC | CASSQLRGEQFF
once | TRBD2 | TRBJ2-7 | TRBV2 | TGTGCCAGCAGTGTCGGGGTTAAACCCGGGACTAGCGGGAGGTTCTACGAGCAGTACTTC | CASSVGVKPGTSGRFYEQYF
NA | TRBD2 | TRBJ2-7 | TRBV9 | TGTGCCAGCAGCGTAGGGTGGCTAGCGGGATTTCTTATCTCCTACGAGCAGTACTTC | CASSVGWLAGFLISYEQYF
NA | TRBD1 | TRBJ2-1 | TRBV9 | TGTGCCAGCAGCGTAGATGTGGACAGGGAATTCAATGAGCAGTTCTTC | CASSVDVDREFNEQFF
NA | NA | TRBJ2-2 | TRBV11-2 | TGTGCCAGCAGCTTAGATTGGAGGGGTTCGAACACCGGGGAGCTGTTTTTT | CASSLDWRGSNTGELFF
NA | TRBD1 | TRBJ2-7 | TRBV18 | TGTGCCAGCTCACCCAGACAGGGGGCGAAGGACGAGCAGTACTTC | CASSPRQGAKDEQYF
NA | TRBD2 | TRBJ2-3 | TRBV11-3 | TGTGCCAGCAGCTTAGACGGTGCTAGCGGGAGAACAGATACGCAGTATTTT | CASSLDGASGRTDTQYF
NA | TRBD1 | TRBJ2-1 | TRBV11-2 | TGTGCCAGCAGCGACCCCCGGGACAGCAATGAGCAGTTCTTC | CASSDPRDSNEQFF
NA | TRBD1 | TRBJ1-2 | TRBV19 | TGTGCCAGTAAAAACTCCGGGACAGGGCTCTATGGCTACACCTTC | CASKNSGTGLYGYTF
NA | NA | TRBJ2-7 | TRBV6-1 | TGTGCCAGCAGTGAAGCGGGGCCGTCATGGGAGCAGTACTTC | CASSEAGPSWEQYF
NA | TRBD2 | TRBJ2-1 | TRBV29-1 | TGCAGCGTTGAACCCCTAGCGGGGTCCTACAATGAGCAGTTCTTC | CSVEPLAGSYNEQFF
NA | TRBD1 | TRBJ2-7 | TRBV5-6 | TGTGCCAGCAGCTCTATCTATTGGACAGGGGCCTACGAGCAGTACTTC | CASSSIYWTGAYEQYF
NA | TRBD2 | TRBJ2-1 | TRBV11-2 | TGTGCCAGCAGCTTATTTGCGGGAGGGCCCGAGAATGAGCAGTTCTTC | CASSLFAGGPENEQFF
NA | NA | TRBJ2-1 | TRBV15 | TGTGCCACCAGCCTGGGGAAACTTGCGGATGAGCAGTTCTTC | CATSLGKLADEQFF
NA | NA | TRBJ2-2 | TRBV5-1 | TGCGCCAGCAGCTTGGCGGGTGGGAACACCGGGGAGCTGTTTTTT | CASSLAGGNTGELFF
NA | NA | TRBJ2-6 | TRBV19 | TGTGCCAGTAACGGCGGGCCCGGGGCCAACGTCCTGACTTTC | CASNGGPGANVLTF
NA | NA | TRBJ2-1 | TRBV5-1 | TGCGCCAGCAGCTTGTTTCCGGAGGGCCCTGAGCAGTTCTTC | CASSLFPEGPEQFF
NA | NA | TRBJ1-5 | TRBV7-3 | TGTGCCAGCAGCTTAATGGGCAATCAGCCCCAGCATTTT | CASSLMGNQPQHF
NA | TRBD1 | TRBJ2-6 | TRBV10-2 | TGCGCCAGCAGTTTGACGGGACAGAGAGACTCTGGGGCCAACGTCCTGACTTTC | CASSLTGQRDSGANVLTF
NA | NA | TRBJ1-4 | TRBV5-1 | TGCGCCAGCAGCTTGTCACAGTTCACCGAAAAACTGTTTTTT | CASSLSQFTEKLFF
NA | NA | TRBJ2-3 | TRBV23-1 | TGCGCCAGCAGTCAACACCCCCGGACAGCCACAGATACGCAGTATTTT | CASSQHPRTATDTQYF
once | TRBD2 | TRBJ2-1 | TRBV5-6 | TGTGCCAGCAGTAGAGGGACTAGCGTCTACAATGAGCAGTTCTTC | CASSRGTSVYNEQFF
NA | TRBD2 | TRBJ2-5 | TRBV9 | TGTGCCAGCAGCGTGGGGACTAGCGGGAACAACCAAGAGACCCAGTACTTC | CASSVGTSGNNQETQYF
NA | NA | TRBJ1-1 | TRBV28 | TGTGCCAGTCTCGGGGGGCCTGAAGCTTTCTTT | CASLGGPEAFF
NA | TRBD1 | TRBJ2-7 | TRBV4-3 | TGCGCCAGCAGCCCGGGACAGGGGGGTTTATACGAGCAGTACTTC | CASSPGQGGLYEQYF
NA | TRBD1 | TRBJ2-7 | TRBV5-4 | TGTGCCAGCAGCCTGGGACAGAGCTACGAGCAGTACTTC | CASSLGQSYEQYF
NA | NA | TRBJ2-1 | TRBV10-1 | TGCGCCAGCAGTGATAGGGCTAATGAGCAGTTCTTC | CASSDRANEQFF
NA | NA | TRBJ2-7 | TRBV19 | TGTGCCAGTAGTGAGATCAGGGGAGGCGAGCAGTACTTC | CASSEIRGGEQYF
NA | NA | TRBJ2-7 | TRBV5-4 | TGTGCCAGCAGCTTGACACAGGCACCCGAGCAGTACTTC | CASSLTQAPEQYF
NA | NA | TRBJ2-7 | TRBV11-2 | TGTGCCAGCAGTTCCATACAGGGTAAAGTTTTCTACGAGCAGTACTTC | CASSSIQGKVFYEQYF
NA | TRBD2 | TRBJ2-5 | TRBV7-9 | TGTGCCAGCAGCTTGTTACTAGCGGGAGCGGCAGGGAAAGAGACCCAGTACTTC | CASSLLLAGAAGKETQYF
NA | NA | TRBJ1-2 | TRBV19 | TGTGCCAGCGTTACGCCCTATGGCTACACCTTC | CASVTPYGYTF
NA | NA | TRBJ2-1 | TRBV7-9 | TGTGCCAGCAGCTTTCGCGGGGTATCCTACAATGAGCAGTTCTTC | CASSFRGVSYNEQFF
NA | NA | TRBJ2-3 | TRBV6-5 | TGTGCCAGCAGTAAAACGGTGACTAGCACAGATACGCAGTATTTT | CASSKTVTSTDTQYF
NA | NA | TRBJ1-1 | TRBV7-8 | TGTGCCAGCAGCTCGACAGGAAACACTGAAGCTTTCTTT | CASSSTGNTEAFF
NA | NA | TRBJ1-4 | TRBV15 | TGTGCCACCAGCAGAGATGGGGGGGAAGGAGAAAAACTGTTTTTT | CATSRDGGEGEKLFF
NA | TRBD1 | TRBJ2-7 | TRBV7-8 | TGTGCCAGCAGCTTAGCGGGACAGAAGAAGTACGAGCAGTACTTC | CASSLAGQKKYEQYF
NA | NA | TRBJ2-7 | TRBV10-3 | TGTGCCATCAGGCTCGGGGATACCTACGAGCAGTACTTC | CAIRLGDTYEQYF
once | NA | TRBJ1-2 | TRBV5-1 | TGCGCCAGCAGTCCCGACAAGTATGGCTACACCTTC | CASSPDKYGYTF
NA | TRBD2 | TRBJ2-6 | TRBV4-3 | TGCGCCAGCAGCCAAGATTTGACTAGCGGAAGCTCTGGGGCCAACGTCCTGACTTTC | CASSQDLTSGSSGANVLTF
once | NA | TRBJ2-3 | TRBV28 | TGTGCCAGCAGCCTCCGCCCCTGGAGCACAGATACGCAGTATTTT | CASSLRPWSTDTQYF
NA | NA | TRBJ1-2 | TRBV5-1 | TGCGCCAGCAGCCGGGGGCAGGGCGACTATGGCTACACCTTC | CASSRGQGDYGYTF
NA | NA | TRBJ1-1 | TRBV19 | TGTGCCACTTGGACTCAGGACAGACACACTGAAGCTTTCTTT | CATWTQDRHTEAFF